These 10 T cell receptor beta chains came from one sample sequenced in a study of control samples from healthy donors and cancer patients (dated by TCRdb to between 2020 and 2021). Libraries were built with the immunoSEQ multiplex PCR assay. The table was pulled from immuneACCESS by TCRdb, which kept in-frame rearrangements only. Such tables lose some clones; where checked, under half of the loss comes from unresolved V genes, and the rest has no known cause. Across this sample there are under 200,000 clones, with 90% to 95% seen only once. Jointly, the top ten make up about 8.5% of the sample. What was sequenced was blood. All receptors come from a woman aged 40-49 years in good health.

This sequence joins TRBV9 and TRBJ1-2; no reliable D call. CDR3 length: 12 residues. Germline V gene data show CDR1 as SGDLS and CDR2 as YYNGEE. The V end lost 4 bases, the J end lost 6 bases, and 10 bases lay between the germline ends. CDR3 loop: CASSPAGHGYTF. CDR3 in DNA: TGTGCCAGCAGCCCAGCCGGACATGGCTACACCTTC.

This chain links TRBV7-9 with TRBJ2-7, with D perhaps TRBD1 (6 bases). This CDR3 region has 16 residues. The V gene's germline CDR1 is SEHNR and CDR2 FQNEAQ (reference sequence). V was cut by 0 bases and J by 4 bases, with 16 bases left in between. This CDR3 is CASSLALATGLYEQYF. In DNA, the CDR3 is TGTGCCAGCAGCTTAGCACTTGCGACAGGACTGTACGAGCAGTACTTC.

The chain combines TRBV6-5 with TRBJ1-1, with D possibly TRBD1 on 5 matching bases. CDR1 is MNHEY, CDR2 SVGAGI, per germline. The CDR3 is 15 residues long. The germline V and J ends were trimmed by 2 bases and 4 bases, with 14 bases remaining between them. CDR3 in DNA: TGTGCCAGCAGTTACGCCGTTGGGGCCTCCACTGAAGCTTTCTTT. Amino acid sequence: CASSYAVGASTEAFF.

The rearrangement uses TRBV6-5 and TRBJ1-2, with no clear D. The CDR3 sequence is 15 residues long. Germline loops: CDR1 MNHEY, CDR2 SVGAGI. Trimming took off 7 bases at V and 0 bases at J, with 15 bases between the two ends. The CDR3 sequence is CASTRPGYTNYGYTF. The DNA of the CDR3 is TGTGCCAGCACCCGCCCCGGATACACTAACTATGGCTACACCTTC.

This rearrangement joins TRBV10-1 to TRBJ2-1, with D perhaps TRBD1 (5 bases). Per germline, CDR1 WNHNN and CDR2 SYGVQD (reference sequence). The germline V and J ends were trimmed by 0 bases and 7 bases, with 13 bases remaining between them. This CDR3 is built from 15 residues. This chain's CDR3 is CASSESQVTGNEQFF. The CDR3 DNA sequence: TGCGCCAGCAGTGAGTCACAGGTGACCGGGAATGAGCAGTTCTTC.

The chain's CDR3 is CASSYGRIMNTEAFF. The CDR3 bases are TGTGCCAGCAGTTACGGTCGGATAATGAACACTGAAGCTTTCTTT. V and J are TRBV6-2 or TRBV6-3 and TRBJ1-1; D is unclear. This CDR3 contains 15 residues. Deletions cut 2 bases from V and 0 bases from J, with 10 bases between. Per the germline V gene, CDR1 is MNHEY and CDR2 is SVGEGT.

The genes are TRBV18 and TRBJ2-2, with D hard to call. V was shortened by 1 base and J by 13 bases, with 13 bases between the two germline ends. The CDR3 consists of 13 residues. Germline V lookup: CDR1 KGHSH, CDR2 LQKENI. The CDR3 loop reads CASSPQNSGALFF. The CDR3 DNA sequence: TGTGCCAGCTCACCACAGAATTCCGGAGCGCTGTTTTTT.

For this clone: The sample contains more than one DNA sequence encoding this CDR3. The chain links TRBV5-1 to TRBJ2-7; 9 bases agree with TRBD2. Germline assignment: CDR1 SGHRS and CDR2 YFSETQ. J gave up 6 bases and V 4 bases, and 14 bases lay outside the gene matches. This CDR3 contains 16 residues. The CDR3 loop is CASSEGLGGGAGEQYF. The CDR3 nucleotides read TGCGCCAGCAGCGAGGGTCTCGGCGGGGGGGCCGGCGAGCAGTACTTC.

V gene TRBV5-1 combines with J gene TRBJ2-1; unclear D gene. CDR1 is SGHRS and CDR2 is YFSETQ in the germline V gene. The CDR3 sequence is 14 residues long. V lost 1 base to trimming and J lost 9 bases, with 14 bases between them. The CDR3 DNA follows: TGCGCCAGCAGCTTGTTCGGCCGACAAACTGAGCAGTTCTTC. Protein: CASSLFGRQTEQFF.

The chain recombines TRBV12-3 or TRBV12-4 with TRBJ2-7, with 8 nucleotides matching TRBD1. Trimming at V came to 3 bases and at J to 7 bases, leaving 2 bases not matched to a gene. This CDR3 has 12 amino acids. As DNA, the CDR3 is TGTGCCAGCAGTTTTCAGGGGGCAGAGCAGTACTTC. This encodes CASSFQGAEQYF.